The 26 T cell receptor beta chains presented below share a single source sample, sequenced in a study of T cell responses to AZD1222 COVID-19 vaccine. TCRdb's table, derived via immunoSEQ multiplex PCR, lists solely in-frame clones and lacks some. The sample carries around 130,000 clones, 80% to 90% recorded once. The material sequenced was peripheral blood, taken on day 0 of AZD1222 vaccination. The receptors come from an adult in good health.

This chain links TRBV2 with TRBJ2-7; tentatively, D is TRBD1 or TRBD2 (5 bases each). CDR1 and CDR2 from the germline V gene are SNHLY and FYNNEI. The CDR3 length is 14 residues. V dropped 8 bases and J dropped 6 bases, with 20 bases sitting between them. The CDR3 bases are TGTGCCAGCGGGGGAAACCTACTAGACCCCGAGCAGTACTTC. Its protein is CASGGNLLDPEQYF.

The chain combines TRBV7-3 with TRBJ2-7; D uncertain. CDR1 is SGHTA and CDR2 is FQGTGA in the germline V gene. Trimming took 5 bases from V and 1 from J, leaving 12 bases between them. The CDR3 extends over 14 amino acids. This CDR3 reads CASSKGPQSYEQYF. The CDR3 DNA reads as TGTGCCAGCAGCAAAGGGCCCCAATCCTACGAGCAGTACTTC.

The chain recombines TRBV6-1 with TRBJ1-4; 9 bases map to TRBD1. In germline, CDR1 is MNHNS, CDR2 SASEGT. CDR3 length: 14 residues. The V segment lost 2 bases and the J segment 8 bases; nucleotides outside the gene matches: 3. The CDR3 DNA reads TGTGCCAGCAGTGAAAGACAGGGGGGAGAAAAACTGTTTTTT. Encoded protein: CASSERQGGEKLFF.

The chain carries TRBV11-2 and TRBJ2-3; TRBD1 is a possible D gene (5 bases). The V end was cut by 0 bases, the J end by 1 base, with 14 bases between. The CDR3 has 17 amino acids. Germline CDR1 and CDR2: SGHAT and FQNNGV. This chain's CDR3 is CASSLDPPRAGTDTQYF. The CDR3 DNA follows: TGTGCCAGCAGCTTAGATCCCCCCAGGGCGGGCACAGATACGCAGTATTTT.

The V call is TRBV21-1, the J call TRBJ2-7; no check of the table's D call, TRBD1, against the DNA was made. TRBV21-1 is assigned pseudogene status. The CDR3 extends over 16 amino acids. DNA of the CDR3: TGTGCCAGCAGCAAACTAAGGGGACAGGGTTCCTACGAGCAGTACTTC. Its protein product is CASSKLRGQGSYEQYF.

The chain uses TRBV2 and TRBJ2-1; 7 bases fit TRBD1. The V segment lost 3 bases and the J segment 7 bases; nucleotides outside the gene matches: 6. This CDR3 has 14 residues. Germline values: CDR1 SNHLY, CDR2 FYNNEI. CDR3 in DNA: TGTGCCAGCAGTGACGTAGGGGGCTGGAATGAGCAGTTCTTC. The encoded protein is CASSDVGGWNEQFF. The full variable domain, in which reference TRBV2 and TRBJ2-1 provide the parts outside the CDR3, is EPEVTQTPSHQVTQMGQEVILRCVPISNHLYFYWYRQILGQKVEFLVSFYNNEISEKSEIFDDQFSVERPDGSNFTLKIRSTKLEDSAMYFCASSDVGGWNEQFFGPGTRLTVL.

The rearrangement uses TRBV28 and TRBJ2-5; 10 nucleotides agree with TRBD2. With V trimmed by 3 bases and J by 7 bases, 11 bases remained unmatched. Germline V gene sequence: CDR1 MDHEN, CDR2 SYDVKM. The CDR3 is made up of 16 amino acids. CDR3 protein: CASSLGWIAGGATQYF. The DNA of the CDR3 is TGTGCCAGCAGTTTGGGATGGATAGCGGGGGGTGCGACCCAGTACTTC. The full variable domain, in which reference TRBV28 and TRBJ2-5 provide the parts outside the CDR3, is DVKVTQSSRYLVKRTGEKVFLECVQDMDHENMFWYRQDPGLGLRLIYFSYDVKMKEKGDIPEGYSVSREKKERFSLILESASTNQTSMYLCASSLGWIAGGATQYFGPGTRLLVL.

The rearrangement uses TRBV6-5 and TRBJ2-5; D tentatively fits TRBD1 or TRBD2 (5 bases each). The V end lost 0 bases, the J end lost 5 bases, and 13 bases lay between the germline ends. Per the germline V gene, CDR1 is MNHEY and CDR2 is SVGAGI. The CDR3 is 15 amino acids. The CDR3 bases are TGTGCCAGCAGTTACTCCGCAGGGAGTAGCGAGACCCAGTACTTC. Translated: CASSYSAGSSETQYF.

The V gene is TRBV13, the J gene TRBJ2-3; 12 bases line up with TRBD2. CDR1 and CDR2 (germline): PRHDT, FYEKMQ (reference sequence). The CDR3 length is 18 residues. V dropped 5 bases and J dropped 1; count of bases not matched to a gene: 10. The CDR3, as DNA: TGTGCCAGCAGCCGGGGACTAGCGGGTCCGGGGGGCACAGATACGCAGTATTTT. Protein: CASSRGLAGPGGTDTQYF.

To note about this clone: The identical CDR3 is also encoded by other nucleotide sequences in the sample. This rearrangement joins TRBV24-1 to TRBJ2-7, with D possibly matching TRBD1 (7 bases). The CDR3 contains 14 residues. Deletions cut 3 bases from V and 5 bases from J, with 13 bases between. Germline values: CDR1 KGHDR, CDR2 SFDVKD. The CDR3: CATSDAQGGHEQYF. CDR3 nucleotides: TGTGCCACCAGTGATGCCCAGGGGGGCCACGAGCAGTACTTC.

The V and J genes are TRBV6-6 and TRBJ1-2; D uncertain. Germline V CDR1 and CDR2: MNHNY, SVGAGI (reference sequence). V lost 6 bases and J lost 10, with 27 bases in between. The CDR3 has 16 amino acids. The DNA for the CDR3 is TGTGCCAGCAGAAGGCGCGGCGGGAAGCCCACTTCGGACTACACCTTC. It codes for CASRRRGGKPTSDYTF.

The V and J genes are TRBV29-1 and TRBJ1-3, with TRBD1 matching 9 bases. Trimming removed 0 bases from V and 2 bases from J; junction bases left unmatched: 5. Per the germline V gene, CDR1 is SQVTM and CDR2 is ANQGSEA. The CDR3 spans 16 residues. The CDR3 coding sequence is TGCAGCGTTGAAGATTGGACAGGGGAGACTGGAAACACCATATATTTT. This sequence encodes CSVEDWTGETGNTIYF. Full variable domain (remainder filled in from reference TRBV29-1 and TRBJ1-3): SAVISQKPSRDICQRGTSLTIQCQVDSQVTMMFWYRQQPGQSLTLIATANQGSEATYESGFVIDKFPISRPNLTFSTLTVSNMSPEDSSIYLCSVEDWTGETGNTIYFGEGSWLTVV.

V is TRBV27 and J is TRBJ2-6, with TRBD1 matching 10 bases. The CDR3 totals 17 residues. CDR1 and CDR2 (germline): MNHEY, SMNVEV (reference sequence). The trim removed 3 bases at V and 1 base at J, leaving 3 bases unmatched. This chain's CDR3 is CASSFGTGVSGANVLTF. CDR3 sequence (DNA): TGTGCCAGCAGTTTTGGGACAGGGGTTTCTGGGGCCAACGTCCTGACTTTC.

This clone was recorded only once. The chain joins TRBV6-4 to TRBJ1-2, with TRBD1 as a possible D gene (5 bases). CDR3 length: 17 amino acids. V lost 4 bases and J 6 bases, leaving 24 bases between the germline ends. Per the germline V gene, CDR1 is MRHNA and CDR2 is SNTAGT. The CDR3 region is CASSARWEGFSRDGYTF. In nucleotides, the CDR3 is TGTGCCAGCAGTGCTAGATGGGAAGGGTTTTCCAGGGATGGCTACACCTTC.

The chain recombines TRBV7-2 with TRBJ1-1, with TRBD1 matching over 10 bases. Germline V CDR1 and CDR2: SGHTA, FQGNSA. CDR3 length: 18 amino acids. The ends lost 4 bases at V and 8 bases at J; junction bases unmatched: 19. This CDR3 is CASSSTIPSLGQGKEAFF. CDR3 nucleotides: TGTGCCAGCAGCTCTACTATCCCCTCCTTGGGACAGGGGAAAGAAGCTTTCTTT. The full variable domain, with the rest looked up from reference TRBV7-2 and TRBJ1-1, is GAGVSQSPSNKVTEKGKDVELRCDPISGHTALYWYRQSLGQGLEFLIYFQGNSAPDKSGLPSDRFSAERTGGSVSTLTIQRTQQEDSAVYLCASSSTIPSLGQGKEAFFGQGTRLTVV.

This chain links TRBV7-8 with TRBJ1-1; the D gene is possibly TRBD1 (6 bases). There are 13 residues in the CDR3. V lost 3 bases, J lost 6 bases, and 11 bases lay in between. The germline CDR1 and CDR2 sequences are SGHVS and FQNEAQ. This chain's CDR3 is CASSFTGSPEAFF. CDR3 nucleotides: TGTGCCAGCAGCTTTACAGGGTCCCCTGAAGCTTTCTTT.

In this sample, this clone turned up many times. The rearrangement uses TRBV24-1 and TRBJ2-5, with TRBD1 matching over 9 bases. The CDR3 length is 13 residues. Germline V CDR1 and CDR2: KGHDR, SFDVKD. V trimming: 7 bases; J trimming: 5 bases; junction bases outside the gene matches: 4. As DNA, the CDR3 is TGTGCCACCAGGGGGACAGGGCTGGAGACCCAGTACTTC. It is translated as CATRGTGLETQYF.

The rearrangement links TRBV5-1 to TRBJ1-1; D remains unclear. V was cut by 1 base and J by 1 base, with 11 bases left in between. Germline V lookup: CDR1 SGHRS, CDR2 YFSETQ. The CDR3 spans 15 residues. The CDR3 nucleotides are TGCGCCAGCAGCTTGAATAGTCCAGGGAACACTGAAGCTTTCTTT. It is translated as CASSLNSPGNTEAFF.

This clone has just a few counts. The rearrangement joins TRBV9 to TRBJ1-4; unclear D gene. V lost 3 bases, J lost 5 bases, and 14 bases lay in between. The germline CDR1 and CDR2 sequences are SGDLS and YYNGEE. The CDR3 runs to 15 residues. The chain's CDR3 is CASSAQSAGNEKLFF. The CDR3 nucleotides read TGTGCCAGCAGCGCCCAATCGGCGGGGAATGAAAAACTGTTTTTT. Together with reference TRBV9 and TRBJ1-4, the CDR3 gives the full variable domain: DSGVTQTPKHLITATGQRVTLRCSPRSGDLSVYWYQQSLDQGLQFLIQYYNGEERAKGNILERFSAQQFPDLHSELNLSSLELGDSALYFCASSAQSAGNEKLFFGSGTQLSVL.

This chain links TRBV29-1 with TRBJ1-2; 9 bases are a match to TRBD1. V trimming: 7 bases; J trimming: 7 bases; junction bases outside the gene matches: 10. In germline, CDR1 is SQVTM, CDR2 ANQGSEA. The CDR3 is 13 residues long. The CDR3 reads CSAKGGQGGGYTF. The CDR3 DNA follows: TGCAGCGCCAAAGGGGGACAGGGTGGTGGCTACACCTTC.

The chain links TRBV7-6 to TRBJ1-1; unclear D gene. CDR1 is SGHVS, CDR2 FNYEAQ, per germline. The CDR3 has 12 residues. V dropped 6 bases and J dropped 1 base, with 6 bases sitting between them. The DNA of the CDR3 is TGTGCCAGCAGTACAGAGAACACTGAAGCTTTCTTT. This gives the protein CASSTENTEAFF.

This clone showed up just a few times. V is TRBV9 and J is TRBJ2-7; weak D call: TRBD1 (5 bases). V lost 0 bases and J 2 bases, leaving 12 bases between the germline ends. CDR3 length equals 15 residues. Germline-derived CDR1 and CDR2 are SGDLS and YYNGEE. Here the CDR3 reads CASSVDLGRAYEQYF. CDR3 DNA: TGTGCCAGCAGCGTAGACTTGGGCAGGGCCTACGAGCAGTACTTC.

The rearrangement uses TRBV19 and TRBJ2-3; 7 nucleotides agree with TRBD1. The CDR3 extends over 15 amino acids. Looked up from germline, CDR1 is LNHDA and CDR2 is SQIVND (reference sequence). J was trimmed by 2 bases and V by 10 bases; bases with no gene match: 12. The CDR3 reads CATNRDSSATDTQYF. Here the CDR3 DNA reads TGTGCCACAAACCGGGACAGCTCCGCCACAGATACGCAGTATTTT.

The J gene is TRBJ2-5, the V gene TRBV24-1; TRBD1 matches at 7 bases. The V gene end was trimmed by 1 base and the J gene end by 5 bases; junction bases not matched to a gene: 9. From germline, CDR1 is KGHDR and CDR2 SFDVKD. The CDR3 covers 16 residues. The CDR3 DNA is TGTGCCACCAGTGATTTCGGGATCACAGGGGTCGAGACCCAGTACTTC. Its translation: CATSDFGITGVETQYF.

V and J are TRBV19 and TRBJ1-2; perhaps TRBD1 as D (6 bases). The V gene's germline CDR1 is LNHDA and CDR2 SQIVND (reference sequence). Trimming took 8 bases from V and 3 from J, leaving 16 bases between them. The CDR3 contains 14 residues. The DNA for the CDR3 is TGTGCCAGTGTTCGACGGGGGCCCGACTATGGCTACACCTTC. Its protein product is CASVRRGPDYGYTF.

The chain uses TRBV4-1 and TRBJ2-2; D is unclear. V was pared by 2 bases and J by 7 bases, with 5 bases between. CDR1 is MGHRA and CDR2 is YSYEKL in the germline V gene. The CDR3 covers 12 residues. DNA of the CDR3: TGCGCCAGCAGCCAACTTAGCGGGGAGCTGTTTTTT. As protein: CASSQLSGELFF.